This T cell receptor (beta chain) was retrieved from a study of CD8 T cells in ankylosing spondylitis. The CDR3 has 15 amino acids. Germline CDR1 reads LGHNA; CDR2 reads YSLEER. The ends lost 2 bases at V and 7 bases at J; junction bases unmatched: 2. On this clonotype: The antigen remains undetermined.

TCRdb processed the 5' RACE reads anew with MiXCR; each CDR3 protein has one entry. The sample carries more than 650,000 distinct CDR3 sequences, over 9.5% recorded once. General observations from the study: Several of the motif variants were reported before in synovial fluid and blood from reactive arthritis. A CD8+ phenotype characterized the disease-linked clones, which were relatively rare in peripheral blood. Roughly eight highly homologous variants made up a TCR beta motif that seemed to typify ankylosing spondylitis blood.

The sequenced sample was blood, either unsorted or a sorted T cell fraction (not recorded which). The origin of this receptor is a male donor with ankylosing spondylitis. The chain joins TRBV4-3 to TRBJ1-6; 10 positions agree with TRBD1. The CDR3 reads CASSQRQGANSPLHF. CDR3 in DNA: TGCGCCAGCAGCCAACGACAGGGGGCGAATTCACCCCTCCACTTT.